This TCR beta chain originates from a study of cytomegalovirus exposure and HLA in healthy donors. PCR employed 60 Vbeta and 13 Jbeta primers. The assay was immunoSEQ multiplex PCR, and TCRdb's table has in-frame clones only and misses some. Altogether around 99,000 clones are present, approximately 80% being singletons, with the ten largest covering approximately 4.2%. Germline CDR1 reads MNHEY; CDR2 reads SVGAGI. The CDR3 has 14 amino acids. V was pared by 0 bases and J by 1 base, with 6 bases between. Sequenced input: PBMCs. The chain links TRBV6-5 to TRBJ2-5; no firm D call. The source is a male donor in good health and CMV-seronegative. The CDR3 nucleotides are TGTGCCAGCAGTTACTCGAGCGTCCAAGAGACCCAGTACTTC. Residues: CASSYSSVQETQYF.